A single sample is the source of the 22 T cell receptor beta chains below, sequenced in a study of siplizumab effects on memory and regulatory T cells. Using immunoSEQ multiplex PCR, the repertoire was profiled, and TCRdb retains in-frame clones only, with some absent. The sample comprises 100,000 or so clones, 85% to 95% of which are singletons, and around 0.16% rests with the top ten. Sequencing used non-Treg CD4+ T cells sorted from blood. Receptors were obtained from a human donor in good health.

In this sample, this clone turned up once. This chain connects TRBV11-3 to TRBJ2-1; TRBD2 matches 13 bases. The CDR3 spans 16 residues. V lost 5 bases, J lost 6 bases, and 7 bases stayed unmatched. Germline V gene data show CDR1 as SGHNT and CDR2 as YENEEA. For the CDR3, the DNA is TGTGCCAGCAGCGCGACGACTAGCGGGGGGCCCAATGAGCAGTTCTTC. It specifies CASSATTSGGPNEQFF.

This clone was seen a single time. This chain joins TRBV5-6 and TRBJ2-2; a weak D match, TRBD1 (6 bases). V was pared by 1 base and J by 6 bases, with 16 bases between. Germline-derived CDR1 and CDR2 are SGHDT and YYEEEE. The CDR3 is 16 residues long. CDR3: CASSLFPGTPPGELFF. For the CDR3, the DNA is TGTGCCAGCAGCTTGTTCCCGGGGACACCACCCGGGGAGCTGTTTTTT.

The rearrangement links TRBV19 to TRBJ1-2; D is perhaps TRBD1 (6 bases). V lost 3 bases to trimming and J lost 4 bases, with 12 bases between them. The CDR3 consists of 14 residues. Germline V gene lookup returns CDR1 LNHDA and CDR2 SQIVND (reference sequence). Here the CDR3 reads CASSIGTRGYGYTF. The CDR3 coding sequence is TGTGCCAGTAGTATCGGGACACGTGGCTATGGCTACACCTTC. The whole variable domain, remainder taken from reference TRBV19 and TRBJ1-2, is DGGITQSPKYLFRKEGQNVTLSCEQNLNHDAMYWYRQDPGQGLRLIYYSQIVNDFQKGDIAEGYSVSREKKESFPLTVTSAQKNPTAFYLCASSIGTRGYGYTFGSGTRLTVV.

V usage is TRBV7-8 and J usage is TRBJ2-3, with D possibly being TRBD2 (7 bases). Trimming shortened V by 5 bases and J by 1 base, and 16 bases separated the two germline ends. This CDR3 spans 16 amino acids. Germline CDR1 and CDR2: SGHVS and FQNEAQ. The CDR3 spells CASSGPAGARTDTQYF. The DNA of the CDR3 is TGTGCCAGCAGCGGGCCTGCGGGGGCCCGCACAGATACGCAGTATTTT.

The chain links TRBV19 to TRBJ1-1, with D maybe TRBD1 (6 bases). V was trimmed by 7 bases and J by 1 base, leaving 22 bases between them. Germline V gene data show CDR1 as LNHDA and CDR2 as SQIVND (reference sequence). The CDR3 consists of 17 residues. CDR3 nucleotides: TGTGCCAGTATCCCCGGCCCCTTGAGGGGGGCGAACACTGAAGCTTTCTTT. This sequence encodes CASIPGPLRGANTEAFF.

The rearrangement uses TRBV29-1 and TRBJ1-6; D call uncertain. Germline lookup yields CDR1 SQVTM and CDR2 ANQGSEA. This CDR3 is built from 13 residues. V was cut by 4 bases and J by 0 bases, with 4 bases left in between. DNA of the CDR3: TGCAGCGTTGTGGACTCCTATAATTCACCCCTCCACTTT. This translates into CSVVDSYNSPLHF.

V and J are TRBV7-9 and TRBJ1-2; no firm D call. The germline V gene encodes CDR1 SEHNR and CDR2 FQNEAQ (reference sequence). The CDR3 loop spans 14 amino acids. The V end lost 0 bases, the J end lost 4 bases, and 9 bases lay between the germline ends. The CDR3 is CASSLALDLYGYTF. CDR3 nucleotide sequence: TGTGCCAGCAGCTTAGCTTTGGACCTCTATGGCTACACCTTC.

The V and J genes are TRBV7-8 and TRBJ1-2, with D hard to call. CDR1 SGHVS and CDR2 FQNEAQ come from the germline V gene. This CDR3 is 14 amino acids long. Trimming left V 2 bases short and J 7 bases short, with 14 bases between. DNA of the CDR3: TGTGCCAGCAGCTTAAGTCTGGCAGTTGGTGGCTACACCTTC. Protein sequence: CASSLSLAVGGYTF.

The V and J genes are TRBV2 and TRBJ2-5; possibly TRBD2 for D (5 bases). V lost 4 bases to trimming and J lost 5 bases, with 8 bases between them. The germline gives CDR1 SNHLY, CDR2 FYNNEI. The CDR3 sequence is 12 residues long. Here the CDR3 DNA reads TGTGCCAGCAGTGGGACGGGGGAGACCCAGTACTTC. Translated: CASSGTGETQYF.

This chain joins TRBV11-2 and TRBJ2-5, with D possibly being TRBD1 (6 bases). Germline-derived CDR1 and CDR2 are SGHAT and FQNNGV. The CDR3 totals 15 residues. V was clipped by 6 bases and J by 5 bases, with 19 bases between them. The CDR3 DNA reads TGTGCCAGCAGTCCTACAGGGATGGGGTTCGAGACCCAGTACTTC. This sequence encodes CASSPTGMGFETQYF.

The V call is TRBV25-1, the J call TRBJ2-2; 7 positions match TRBD1. Germline CDR1 MGHDK, CDR2 SYGVNS. J lost 0 bases, V lost 7 bases, and 5 bases had no gene match. CDR3 length: 15 residues. DNA of the CDR3: TGTGCCAGCAATCAAGGGGGCGCGAACACCGGGGAGCTGTTTTTT. Protein sequence: CASNQGGANTGELFF.

V is TRBV11-2 and J is TRBJ2-3; no firm D call. CDR1 is SGHAT, CDR2 FQNNGV, per germline. Trimming left V 3 bases short and J 0 bases short, with 16 bases between. CDR3 length equals 17 residues. The CDR3 loop is CASSFRLEMTSTDTQYF. The CDR3 nucleotides are TGTGCCAGCAGCTTTAGGCTAGAAATGACTAGCACAGATACGCAGTATTTT.

The rearrangement links TRBV27 to TRBJ2-3; 7 bases match TRBD1. V lost 3 bases and J lost 0; bases outside the gene matches: 12. The CDR3 is 18 residues long. The V gene's germline CDR1 is MNHEY and CDR2 SMNVEV (reference sequence). CDR3 region: CASSFLRPTGTSTDTQYF. CDR3 coding DNA: TGTGCCAGCAGTTTCTTACGCCCGACAGGGACCAGCACAGATACGCAGTATTTT.

This clone was seen once. This chain's CDR3 is CASSLGAAGGLGETQYF. The CDR3, as DNA: TGTGCCAGCAGCTTAGGAGCAGCGGGGGGGCTTGGGGAGACCCAGTACTTC. This chain uses TRBV7-2 with TRBJ2-5; 10 nucleotides agree with TRBD2. Germline V lookup: CDR1 SGHTA, CDR2 FQGNSA. The CDR3 is made up of 17 amino acids. The V and J ends lost 1 base and 5 bases, in that order; junction bases with no gene match: 10.

The chain combines TRBV11-2 with TRBJ2-2; the D gene is possibly TRBD1 (6 bases). The CDR3 is 17 amino acids. Germline assignment: CDR1 SGHAT and CDR2 FQNNGV. Trimming took off 1 base at V and 0 bases at J, with 12 bases between the two ends. The CDR3 protein is CASSLVRDTPNTGELFF. The DNA of the CDR3 is TGTGCCAGCAGCTTAGTACGGGACACCCCGAACACCGGGGAGCTGTTTTTT. Using reference TRBV11-2 and TRBJ2-2 for the parts outside the CDR3, the full variable domain is EAGVAQSPRYKIIEKRQSVAFWCNPISGHATLYWYQQILGQGPKLLIQFQNNGVVDDSQLPKDRFSAERLKGVDSTLKIQPAKLEDSAVYLCASSLVRDTPNTGELFFGEGSRLTVL.

This clone was detected only a few times. The chain has TRBV10-3 and TRBJ1-5; 8 nucleotides agree with TRBD1. Germline V gene data show CDR1 as ENHRY and CDR2 as SYGVKD. V lost 4 bases to trimming and J lost 4 bases; unmatched junction nucleotides: 0. The CDR3 covers 13 residues. CDR3 protein: CAISGTGNQPQHF. CDR3 bases: TGTGCCATCAGTGGGACAGGGAATCAGCCCCAGCATTTT.

This rearrangement joins TRBV6-1 to TRBJ2-7; no firm D call. Looked up from germline, CDR1 is MNHNS and CDR2 is SASEGT. The V gene lost 4 bases and the J gene lost 0 bases, with 13 bases spanning the gap. CDR3 length: 15 amino acids. The CDR3 region has the DNA TGTGCCAGCAGTGTGTCCCAGCCCATCTCCTACGAGCAGTACTTC. Protein: CASSVSQPISYEQYF.

This clone was detected only once. The CDR3 sequence: CASSLNAGYTF. The DNA for the CDR3 is TGTGCCAGCAGTCTTAACGCCGGCTACACCTTC. The rearrangement joins TRBV28 to TRBJ1-2, with D unclear. The CDR3 sequence is 11 residues long. CDR1 is MDHEN and CDR2 is SYDVKM in the germline V gene. Trimming took 5 bases from V and 8 from J, leaving 9 bases between them.

The chain uses TRBV9 and TRBJ2-2; TRBD2 agrees at 9 bases. The ends lost 4 bases at V and 3 bases at J; junction bases unmatched: 13. The CDR3 loop spans 18 amino acids. Germline CDR1 SGDLS, CDR2 YYNGEE. CDR3 DNA: TGTGCCAGCAGCACCCGCGGGGCGGGGGGGCCGGACACCGGGGAGCTGTTTTTT. It translates to CASSTRGAGGPDTGELFF.

The chain recombines TRBV6-1 with TRBJ2-5; TRBD2 agrees at 7 bases. Trimming cost V 1 base and J 2 bases; bases outside gene matches: 4. This CDR3 has 15 residues. Germline loops: CDR1 MNHNS, CDR2 SASEGT. The CDR3 protein is CASSEVGRGQETQYF. In DNA, the CDR3 is TGTGCCAGCAGTGAAGTGGGGAGGGGTCAAGAGACCCAGTACTTC.

The count of this clone is one. The genes are TRBV7-9 and TRBJ1-2; D gene ambiguous. V lost 2 bases and J 5 bases, leaving 9 bases between the germline ends. CDR1 and CDR2 from the germline V gene are SEHNR and FQNEAQ (reference sequence). There are 13 residues in the CDR3. The DNA for the CDR3 is TGTGCCAGCAGCTTATACCTCGGGTATGGCTACACCTTC. This sequence encodes CASSLYLGYGYTF.

The chain recombines TRBV7-2 with TRBJ1-4; D is unclear. The V gene lost 3 bases and the J gene lost 8 bases, with 10 bases spanning the gap. Germline-derived CDR1 and CDR2 are SGHTA and FQGNSA. CDR3 size: 13 residues. This chain's CDR3 is CASSFRPGEKLFF. In nucleotides, the CDR3 is TGTGCCAGCAGCTTTAGACCAGGCGAAAAACTGTTTTTT.